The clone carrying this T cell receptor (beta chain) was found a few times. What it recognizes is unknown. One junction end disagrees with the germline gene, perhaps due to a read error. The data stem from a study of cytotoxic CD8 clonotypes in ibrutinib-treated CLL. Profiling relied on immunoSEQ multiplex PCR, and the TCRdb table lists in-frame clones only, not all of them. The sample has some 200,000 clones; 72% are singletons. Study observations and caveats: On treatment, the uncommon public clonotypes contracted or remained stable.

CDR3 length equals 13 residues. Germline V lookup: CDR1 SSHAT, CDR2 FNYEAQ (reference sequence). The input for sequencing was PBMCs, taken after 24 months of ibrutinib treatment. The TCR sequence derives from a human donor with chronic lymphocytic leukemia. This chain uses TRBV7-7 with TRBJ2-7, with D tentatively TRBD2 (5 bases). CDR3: CASSLATSDEQYF. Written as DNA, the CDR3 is TGTGCTAGCAGCTTAGCGACGTCTGACGAGCAGTACTTC.